Sequencing of this T cell receptor beta chain was carried out in a study of OX40 agonist ivuxolimab in advanced cancers. Study overall: Each patient was given ivuxolimab into a vein every 2 weeks, at 0.01 to 10 mg/kg. Findings of the study overall: Both blood CD4+ and CD8+ T cells showed clonal growth by week 6 at 0.1 to 3.0 mg/kg.

The CDR3 runs to 14 residues. The junction had 7 bases not matched to a gene; V was cut back by 8 bases and J by 1 base. Germline V gene data show CDR1 as LNHDA and CDR2 as SQIVND (reference sequence). Method: immunoSEQ multiplex PCR; TCRdb's copy keeps in-frame clones and lacks some. The data hold over 20,000 clones, with roughly four fifths observed a single time. Autoimmune disease history or systemic immunosuppression disqualified patients. With respect to this clone: Its antigen remains unknown.

The source is an adult with an advanced solid tumor such as melanoma, head and neck, liver or kidney cancer. V and J are TRBV19 and TRBJ1-2; 7 positions agree with TRBD1. The sample in question was CD4+ or CD8+ T cells sorted from blood, obtained in a trial of the OX40 agonist ivuxolimab. CDR3 sequence (DNA): TGTGCCAGTGTGCGCAGGGGGGATAACTATGGCTACACCTTC. Translation: CASVRRGDNYGYTF. The whole variable domain, filled in from reference TRBV19 and TRBJ1-2, reads DGGITQSPKYLFRKEGQNVTLSCEQNLNHDAMYWYRQDPGQGLRLIYYSQIVNDFQKGDIAEGYSVSREKKESFPLTVTSAQKNPTAFYLCASVRRGDNYGYTFGSGTRLTVV.